This section outlines one T cell receptor beta chain sequence together with its context. The clone's antigen remains unknown. Within one base of it there is no much larger clone, and no base qualities were kept. TCRbeta CDR3 regions were amplified from genomic DNA by means of the immunoSEQ Assay, a bias-controlled multiplex PCR. In the paper's pipeline: Within the assay, amplification of reference gene primers was used to estimate how many nucleated cells each sample contained. Sequence reads were collapsed and filtered to measure the absolute abundance of every unique TCRbeta CDR3 rearrangement. Productive Simpson clonality was computed per sample as the square root of Simpson's diversity index over productive rearrangements. The table comes from immuneACCESS by way of TCRdb, which keeps in-frame sequences with V and J called. Part of the clones is missing from these tables; in studies checked, under half for an unresolved V gene and the rest for unknown reasons. V, J and clone size are those of that table, while D and trimming were read from the DNA. This sample holds under 150,000 clones; 88% were observed only once. The ten most abundant clones make up 10% to 13% of the sample.

This entry comes from a study of blood T cell repertoires in COVID-19 (dated by TCRdb to between 2020 and 2021). Study-level background: Samples from collaborators originated in the United States, Italy and Spain and spanned both the acute and convalescent phases of COVID-19. A de-identified subject ID, COVID-19 status, age in years and sex were almost always included in the sample metadata. The repertoires were made available in a free public database intended to serve as a resource for research on the immune response to SARS-CoV-2. Where available, HLA class I and class II types were obtained from metadata supplied by the sample provider rather than from assay-based typing. Deeply sampled blood TCRbeta repertoires from subjects exposed to, actively infected with, or recovered from COVID-19 were included in the dataset. The prospective study material was composed of cDNA or gDNA derived from T cells, B-cell-depleted T cells, or PBMCs. Samples were obtained from the ongoing ImmuneRACE study (first 160 participants) and from about 1,300 subjects provided by 6 global collaborators.

The CDR3, from cysteine to phenylalanine, totals 15 residues. Solely the CDR3 DNA is kept, with 45 bases framed from the first base. CDR1 KGHSH and CDR2 LQKENI are derived from the germline V gene. V loses 6 bases of germline sequence and J loses 4 bases, and the interval between the two ends is 15 bases. Whole blood was collected in K2EDTA tubes by collaborating institutions according to the institutions' own protocols. For TCRbeta analysis, collaborators shipped samples in one of three forms: frozen whole blood, isolated PBMCs, or DNA extracted from either of those sample types. The full study reports these points: The amount of clinical and demographic metadata varied by source and participant and was provided uncurated.

This receptor was identified in a man aged 50-60 years with active or convalescent COVID-19. Sequencing was performed on peripheral blood. The rearrangement combines TRBV18 with TRBJ2-2; there is no confident call for the D gene. The nucleotide sequence is TGTGCCAGCTCCAGGAAAGTCTCACTCACCGGGGAGCTGTTTTTT. The resulting protein is CASSRKVSLTGELFF.